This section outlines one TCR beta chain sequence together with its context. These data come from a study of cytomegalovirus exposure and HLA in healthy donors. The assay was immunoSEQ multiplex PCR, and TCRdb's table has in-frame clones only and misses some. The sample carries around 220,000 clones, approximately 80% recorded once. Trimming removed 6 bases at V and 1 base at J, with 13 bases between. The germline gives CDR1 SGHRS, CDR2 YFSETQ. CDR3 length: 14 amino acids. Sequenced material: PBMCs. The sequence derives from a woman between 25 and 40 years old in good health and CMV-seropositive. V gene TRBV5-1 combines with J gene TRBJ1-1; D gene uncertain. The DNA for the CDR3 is TGCGCCAGCAACCTGGACGGGTCGAACACTGAAGCTTTCTTT. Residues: CASNLDGSNTEAFF. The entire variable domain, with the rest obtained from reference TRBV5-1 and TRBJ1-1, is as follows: KAGVTQTPRYLIKTRGQQVTLSCSPISGHRSVSWYQQTPGQGLQFLFEYFSETQRNKGNFPGRFSGRQFSNSRSEMNVSTLELGDSALYLCASNLDGSNTEAFFGQGTRLTVV.